The TCR beta chain described here comes from a study of cytomegalovirus exposure and HLA in healthy donors. Use of 60 Vbeta and 13 Jbeta primers characterized the PCR. In the study's own analysis: Later reanalysis found around 74 million unique TCR beta chains, 10 million to 12 million of them shared. Method: immunoSEQ multiplex PCR; TCRdb's copy keeps in-frame clones and lacks some. V and J calls plus clone size are reproduced from that table; the DNA served to infer D and trimming. The table shows roughly 130,000 clones, with roughly four fifths occurring only once. Germline CDR1 reads LNHDA; CDR2 reads SQIVND (reference sequence). The trim removed 7 bases at V and 2 bases at J, leaving 3 bases unmatched. The CDR3 loop spans 14 amino acids.

Sequenced material: PBMCs. This receptor was identified in a woman aged 45-65 years in good health and CMV-seropositive. The rearrangement joins TRBV19 to TRBJ2-7, with 12 bases identical to TRBD2. The CDR3 loop is CASTRTSGAYEQYF. CDR3 DNA sequence: TGTGCCAGTACAAGGACTAGCGGGGCCTACGAGCAGTACTTC.